The clone carrying this T cell receptor (beta chain) was seen only a few times. Its matching antigen is unknown. The germline gives CDR1 DFQATT, CDR2 SNEGSKA (reference sequence). CDR3 length: 13 amino acids. V was cut by 0 bases and J by 8 bases, with 11 bases left in between. A single record per CDR3 protein comes from TCRdb applying MiXCR to the 5' RACE reads. The sample contains a few hundred thousand distinct CDR3 sequences, 15% to 20% of which appear only once. This entry comes from a study of CD8 T cells in ankylosing spondylitis. Findings and limits, study-wide: Significantly higher representation of disease-linked clones was reported for matched ankylosing spondylitis synovial fluid.

The source is a male donor with ankylosing spondylitis or in good health (not recorded which). The sample taken for sequencing was blood, either unsorted or a sorted T cell fraction (not recorded which). The chain links TRBV20-1 to TRBJ2-1; D gene uncertain. Written as DNA, the CDR3 is TGCAGTGCTAGAGAGTCTTTAAAACATGAGCAGTTCTTC. Translated, it gives CSARESLKHEQFF.